This T cell receptor (beta chain) appears in the sequencing data of a study of T cell responses to AZD1222 COVID-19 vaccine. Sequenced by immunoSEQ multiplex PCR; TCRdb stores in-frame clones only, minus some. The repertoire includes some 160,000 clones, 85% to 95% of them detected once, and roughly 0.9% sits in the top ten. This clone was picked up one time. Sequences were derived from peripheral blood, sampled on day 0 of AZD1222 vaccination. The TCR originated in an adult in good health.

The CDR3: CASSLAGQGLHFSGNTIYF. The CDR3 nucleotides read TGTGCCAGCAGCTTAGCGGGACAGGGCCTTCATTTCTCTGGAAACACCATATATTTT. V and J are TRBV7-8 and TRBJ1-3; 9 nucleotides align to TRBD1. V was pared by 0 bases and J by 0 bases, with 9 bases of the junction left unmatched. This CDR3 is 19 amino acids long. CDR1 and CDR2 from the germline V gene are SGHVS and FQNEAQ.